This TCR beta chain originates from a study of blood T cell repertoires in COVID-19. The CDR3 loop spans 15 amino acids. Germline V gene lookup returns CDR1 SNHLY and CDR2 FYNNEI. The V and J ends lost 5 bases and 3 bases respectively, with 17 bases between them. Data came from immunoSEQ multiplex PCR; TCRdb stores just in-frame clones and leaves some out. The sample gives about 430,000 clones, approximately 90% of which show up once; roughly 0.87% is in the top ten. V gene TRBV2 combines with J gene TRBJ2-7; a weak D match, TRBD1 (6 bases). Material: peripheral blood. The receptor's source is a man younger than 30 with COVID-19, enrolled during active disease. The CDR3 protein is CASSPTSGDRYEQYF. The DNA of the CDR3 is TGTGCCAGCAGTCCCACCTCAGGGGACCGCTACGAGCAGTACTTC.